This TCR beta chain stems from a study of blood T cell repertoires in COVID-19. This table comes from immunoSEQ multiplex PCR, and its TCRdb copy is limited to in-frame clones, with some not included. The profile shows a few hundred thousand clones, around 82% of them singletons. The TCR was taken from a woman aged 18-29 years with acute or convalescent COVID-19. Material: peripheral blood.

DNA for the CDR3: TGTGCCAGCGGGGGGGTCGAGCAGTACTTC. Translated: CASGGVEQYF. The chain carries TRBV6-5 and TRBJ2-7, with 7 bases identical to TRBD2. J lost 6 bases, V lost 8 bases, and 1 base had no gene match. Germline V lookup: CDR1 MNHEY, CDR2 SVGAGI. CDR3 length: 10 amino acids.